The 27 T cell receptor beta chains presented below share a single source sample, sequenced in a study of OX40 agonist ivuxolimab in advanced cancers. Receptors were amplified or captured by the immunoSEQ multiplex PCR assay. TCRdb obtained this table from immuneACCESS and retained in-frame rearrangements with V and J assigned. These tables miss some clones; where compared with another copy, unresolved V genes account for less than half of the shortfall, and the remainder is unexplained. A total of 20,000 or so clones appear in this sample, just over 70% of them only once. The ten largest account for roughly 16% of the sample. This material consisted of CD4+ or CD8+ T cells sorted from blood, taken in a trial of the OX40 agonist ivuxolimab. These receptors all come from an adult with an advanced solid tumor such as melanoma, head and neck, liver or kidney cancer.

On this clone: In the same sample, other DNA sequences code for this CDR3. This sequence joins TRBV25-1 and TRBJ2-7; D call uncertain. Germline V gene data show CDR1 as MGHDK and CDR2 as SYGVNS. This CDR3 is 12 amino acids long. Between the trimmed V and J ends, which lost 3 bases and 7 bases, there was a span of 10 bases. The CDR3 sequence is CASSEGRQEQYF. CDR3 nucleotide sequence: TGTGCCAGCAGTGAGGGTCGGCAGGAGCAGTACTTC.

The chain is built from TRBV4-3 and TRBJ2-1; D perhaps matches TRBD2 (6 bases). V dropped 0 bases and J dropped 1 base, with 16 bases sitting between them. Per germline, CDR1 LGHNA and CDR2 YSLEER. The CDR3 has 18 residues. CDR3 region: CASSQDNLAAISYNEQFF. For the CDR3, the DNA is TGCGCCAGCAGCCAAGATAACTTAGCGGCCATTTCCTACAATGAGCAGTTCTTC.

V gene TRBV29-1 combines with J gene TRBJ2-2; D is unresolved. CDR3 length: 16 residues. Germline CDR1 reads SQVTM; CDR2 reads ANQGSEA. With 1 base removed from V and 0 bases from J, the gap between germline ends came to 12 bases. CDR3 nucleotide sequence: TGCAGCGTTGAAGTGGGGTCTCCGTCGAACACCGGGGAGCTGTTTTTT. This codes for CSVEVGSPSNTGELFF.

Within the sample, this clone is medium-sized. V is TRBV2 and J is TRBJ2-7; D might be TRBD2 (5 bases). CDR1 is SNHLY, CDR2 FYNNEI, per germline. The CDR3 is 15 residues long. The V and J ends lost 2 bases and 4 bases respectively, with 15 bases between them. CDR3 region: CASSELATSQYEQYF. In DNA form, the CDR3 reads TGTGCCAGCAGTGAACTAGCCACCTCCCAGTACGAGCAGTACTTC.

The chain carries TRBV6-5 and TRBJ1-1; tentatively, D is TRBD1 (5 bases). Germline lookup yields CDR1 MNHEY and CDR2 SVGAGI. This CDR3 comprises 13 residues. The V end lost 6 bases, the J end lost 1 base, and 9 bases lay between the germline ends. CDR3 nucleotide sequence: TGTGCCAGCAGACCCGGGGGGAACACTGAAGCTTTCTTT. Encoded protein: CASRPGGNTEAFF.

A few counts support this clone. The chain recombines TRBV10-3 with TRBJ2-1; TRBD1 matches at 11 bases. This CDR3 has 15 amino acids. The ends lost 2 bases at V and 7 bases at J; junction bases unmatched: 4. Per the germline V gene, CDR1 is ENHRY and CDR2 is SYGVKD. The CDR3 coding sequence is TGTGCCATCAGTGAGAGGGACAGGGGGGGAAATGAGCAGTTCTTC. It codes for CAISERDRGGNEQFF.

J is TRBJ2-1 and V is TRBV6-5; D gene uncertain. This CDR3 comprises 11 residues. The V end was cut by 4 bases, the J end by 5 bases, with 3 bases between. The germline V gene has CDR1 MNHEY and CDR2 SVGAGI. In nucleotides, the CDR3 is TGTGCCAGCAGTTCGAACAATGAGCAGTTCTTC. This encodes CASSSNNEQFF.

This clone is labeled large. Other DNA variants within this sample encode the same CDR3. The CDR3 sequence is CASSSGSLYEQYF. Here the CDR3 DNA reads TGTGCCAGCAGTAGCGGGAGTTTGTACGAGCAGTACTTC. The chain has TRBV27 and TRBJ2-7; 8 nucleotides align to TRBD2. Losses at the gene ends were 5 bases for V and 4 bases for J; bases not matched to a gene: 4. The germline V gene encodes CDR1 MNHEY and CDR2 SMNVEV (reference sequence). This CDR3 has 13 amino acids.

The chain carries TRBV28 and TRBJ2-7; D ambiguous. Germline values: CDR1 MDHEN, CDR2 SYDVKM. Trimming removed 4 bases from V and 6 bases from J, with 19 bases in between. The CDR3 runs to 15 residues. CDR3 DNA: TGTGCCAGCAGTTCCGGAACATCCCTCATAGTCGAGCAGTACTTC. Its protein is CASSSGTSLIVEQYF.

The chain links TRBV30 to TRBJ2-7; D is perhaps TRBD1 or TRBD2 (5 bases each). The CDR3 sequence is 14 residues long. The V end lost 2 bases, the J end lost 0 bases, and 11 bases lay between the germline ends. Germline V gives CDR1 GTSNPN, CDR2 SVGIG (reference sequence). The DNA for the CDR3 is TGTGCCTGGAGTCAGGGCGGAGGCTCCTACGAGCAGTACTTC. This sequence encodes CAWSQGGGSYEQYF.

This clone was detected once. V usage is TRBV27 and J usage is TRBJ2-1; D not resolved. The CDR3 has 14 amino acids. V lost 5 bases to trimming and J lost 4 bases, with 12 bases between them. Germline CDR1 reads MNHEY; CDR2 reads SMNVEV (reference sequence). The CDR3 DNA reads TGTGCCAGCAGTGCACTGACAAATTACAATGAGCAGTTCTTC. It encodes CASSALTNYNEQFF.

The chain uses TRBV28 and TRBJ2-7; maybe TRBD2 (5 bases). The V end was cut by 6 bases, the J end by 7 bases, with 13 bases between. This CDR3 has 12 residues. Germline V gives CDR1 MDHEN, CDR2 SYDVKM. The CDR3 DNA reads as TGTGCCAGCAGCCGGGGTCTCGATGAGCAGTACTTC. Its protein is CASSRGLDEQYF.

The chain uses TRBV5-4 and TRBJ2-7, with 9 nucleotides matching TRBD1. V shed 4 bases, J shed 7 bases, and the junction held 3 bases outside the gene matches. Germline loops: CDR1 SGHNT, CDR2 YYREEE (reference sequence). The CDR3 contains 12 residues. The CDR3 protein is CASSRGTGEQYF. Written as DNA, the CDR3 is TGTGCCAGCAGCCGCGGGACAGGGGAGCAGTACTTC.

The rearrangement links TRBV27 to TRBJ1-2; unclear D gene. V shed 5 bases and J shed 5 bases, with 21 bases lying between them. The CDR3 extends over 16 amino acids. Germline loops: CDR1 MNHEY, CDR2 SMNVEV (reference sequence). In DNA form, the CDR3 reads TGTGCCAGCAGTCCTTGGACCGAAACTGCTTTTTATGGCTACACCTTC. This codes for CASSPWTETAFYGYTF.

This rearrangement joins TRBV4-3 to TRBJ2-7, with D perhaps being TRBD1 or TRBD2 (5 bases each). Germline CDR1 is LGHNA and CDR2 is YSLEER. The V end was cut by 0 bases, the J end by 6 bases, with 9 bases between. The CDR3 totals 13 residues. CDR3 protein: CASSQDPGTEQYF. For the CDR3, the DNA is TGCGCCAGCAGCCAAGATCCAGGGACCGAGCAGTACTTC.

By sample fraction, this clone is medium-sized (0.01 to 0.1%). The sample carries other DNA sequences with the same CDR3. The chain has TRBV10-1 and TRBJ1-1; no clear D. Between the trimmed V and J ends, which lost 0 bases and 5 bases, there was a span of 7 bases. The CDR3 consists of 13 residues. Per the germline V gene, CDR1 is WNHNN and CDR2 is SYGVQD (reference sequence). CDR3 loop: CASSESDGTEAFF. The CDR3, as DNA: TGCGCCAGCAGTGAGTCGGACGGGACTGAAGCTTTCTTT.

The J gene is TRBJ2-7, the V gene TRBV27, with D possibly matching TRBD2 (5 bases). V was trimmed by 2 bases and J by 4 bases, leaving 9 bases between them. This CDR3 spans 13 amino acids. The germline V gene encodes CDR1 MNHEY and CDR2 SMNVEV (reference sequence). The CDR3 here is CASSLREGYEQYF. The CDR3 DNA reads as TGTGCCAGCAGTTTACGGGAAGGGTACGAGCAGTACTTC.

The chain employs TRBV6-6 and TRBJ1-2; no clear D. The germline V gene has CDR1 MNHNY and CDR2 SVGAGI (reference sequence). There are 13 residues in the CDR3. The V end lost 8 bases, the J end lost 8 bases, and 18 bases lay between the germline ends. In DNA form, the CDR3 reads TGTGCCAGCGAAGGGAATCAAGGGTCCGGCTACACCTTC. Translation gives CASEGNQGSGYTF.

This clone was seen a single time. The chain carries TRBV28 and TRBJ2-7; a possible D gene is TRBD2 (6 bases). The germline gives CDR1 MDHEN, CDR2 SYDVKM. V was clipped by 2 bases and J by 2 bases, with 10 bases between them. There are 14 residues in the CDR3. The CDR3 DNA follows: TGTGCCAGCAGTTTAGGGCGGGGAACCTACGAGCAGTACTTC. It codes for CASSLGRGTYEQYF.

The chain recombines TRBV7-6 with TRBJ2-3, with D perhaps matching TRBD1 (6 bases). V shed 4 bases and J shed 6 bases, with 11 bases lying between them. The CDR3 contains 13 residues. Germline values: CDR1 SGHVS, CDR2 FNYEAQ. CDR3: CASSSGQMDTQYF. CDR3 nucleotides: TGTGCCAGCAGCTCAGGACAGATGGATACGCAGTATTTT.

This chain links TRBV7-2 with TRBJ1-1; D gene uncertain. The CDR3 contains 14 residues. Germline values: CDR1 SGHTA, CDR2 FQGNSA. V gave up 1 base and J gave up 0 bases, with 6 bases separating them. In DNA, the CDR3 is TGTGCCAGCAGCTTAGGACGGCTGAACACTGAAGCTTTCTTT. Translation gives CASSLGRLNTEAFF.

V usage is TRBV28 and J usage is TRBJ2-6; possible D gene TRBD2, 5 bases. CDR1 and CDR2 (germline): MDHEN, SYDVKM. The CDR3 spans 13 residues. Trimming took 4 bases from V and 4 from J, leaving 5 bases between them. Here the CDR3 reads CASSWRGANVLTF. The CDR3 coding sequence is TGTGCCAGCAGTTGGAGGGGGGCCAACGTCCTGACTTTC.

This chain links TRBV2 with TRBJ2-5; D is ambiguous. The J call could be wrong; TRBJ2-7 is a better fit for the DNA end. Germline V gene lookup returns CDR1 SNHLY and CDR2 FYNNEI. CDR3 size: 14 residues. This chain's CDR3 is CASSVALSSYEQYF. CDR3 DNA sequence: TGTGCCAGCAGTGTGGCTCTAAGCTCCTACGAGCAGTACTTC.

The V and J genes are TRBV28 and TRBJ2-1; D gene unclear. The ends were cut back, 2 bases at V and 10 bases at J, with 12 bases in the middle. Germline lookup yields CDR1 MDHEN and CDR2 SYDVKM. The CDR3 totals 13 residues. CDR3 DNA sequence: TGTGCCAGCAGTTTACGCCCCCCTGAGGAGCAGTTCTTC. Its protein product is CASSLRPPEEQFF.

This clone has only one observation. The chain links TRBV28 to TRBJ2-7; weak D call: TRBD2 (5 bases). The germline V gene encodes CDR1 MDHEN and CDR2 SYDVKM. The CDR3 consists of 15 residues. The V end lost 5 bases, the J end lost 1 base, and 15 bases lay between the germline ends. CDR3 loop: CASSPLGVGSYEQYF. CDR3 nucleotides: TGTGCCAGCAGTCCATTGGGAGTGGGGTCCTACGAGCAGTACTTC.

This chain links TRBV5-8 with TRBJ2-6; D unresolved. CDR1 SGHTS and CDR2 YDEGEE come from the germline V gene. Trimming left V 1 base short and J 4 bases short, with 9 bases between. CDR3 length equals 15 residues. The CDR3 protein is CASSLPEAGANVLTF. DNA of the CDR3: TGTGCCAGCAGCTTGCCCGAGGCCGGGGCCAACGTCCTGACTTTC.

The gene calls are TRBV30 and TRBJ2-5; D not certain. CDR1 is GTSNPN and CDR2 is SVGIG in the germline V gene (reference sequence). This CDR3 spans 14 amino acids. The V and J ends lost 2 bases and 2 bases respectively, with 12 bases between them. This CDR3 reads CAWSSSYGQETQYF. The CDR3 DNA reads TGTGCCTGGAGTTCCTCGTACGGGCAAGAGACCCAGTACTTC.